These T cell receptor beta chains were read from a single sample in a study of identifying expanded T cells in peripheral blood. Only in-frame clones appear in the TCRdb table, and some are missing; sequencing was by immunoSEQ multiplex PCR. There are tens of thousands of clones in the sample; approximately 80% occur only once, and about 18% lies in the top ten. The sequencing sample was made of blood. The receptors were sampled from a person between 18 and 75 years old in good health. CDR3s include the opening cysteine and the closing phenylalanine or tryptophan. A D gene is named only where the DNA matches it firmly. Clone size is stated in some rows and not others, as once, few, many or a class when expanded.

j_call v_call d_call clone_size cdr3_nt cdr3_aa
TRBJ1-2 TRBV5-1 TRBD1 - TGCGCCAGCAGCCTGAGATTCGGGGGACAGGGGTATGGCTACACCTTC CASSLRFGGQGYGYTF
TRBJ1-6 TRBV6-5 TRBD1 few TGTGCCAGCAGTTTACAGGGGGCCCATGGTAATTCACCCCTCCACTTT CASSLQGAHGNSPLHF
TRBJ1-3 TRBV5-1 - - TGCGCCAGCAGCGTGGACAAGCCTGGAAACACCATATATTTT CASSVDKPGNTIYF
TRBJ2-3 TRBV13 - - TGTGCCAGCCATTCGGGGGGCGGGACGTATACGCAGTATTTT CASHSGGGTYTQYF
TRBJ1-4 TRBV30 - - TGTGCCTGGAATCGTCTGGGGGCAGGGAATGAAAAACTGTTTTTT CAWNRLGAGNEKLFF
TRBJ2-1 TRBV6-5 TRBD2 - TGTGCCAGCAGGGGGGAGGGATCCTACAATGAGCAGTTCTTC CASRGEGSYNEQFF
TRBJ1-1 TRBV6-1 - - TGTGCCAGCAGTGAAAGACGGGGGGGAGCTTTCTTT CASSERRGGAFF
TRBJ1-2 TRBV15 TRBD1 - TGTGCCACCTTACCCCACAGGGACAGGAACCACTATGGCTACACCTTC CATLPHRDRNHYGYTF
TRBJ2-7 TRBV7-9 TRBD2 - TGTGCCAGCAGCATTAGCGGGAGGGGGGTCTTC CASSISGRGVF
TRBJ1-1 TRBV7-9 - few TGTGCCAGCAGCTTAGCGAGGGGATCCGTAGCTTTCTTT CASSLARGSVAFF
TRBJ2-3 TRBV5-1 TRBD2 - TGCGCCAGCAGCTTGGGACTAGCGGGAGGGCCCGTAGATACGCAGTATTTT CASSLGLAGGPVDTQYF
TRBJ1-4 TRBV7-9 - - TGTGCCAGCAGCCACCAGCTTAATGAAAAACTGTTTTTT CASSHQLNEKLFF